Detailed here is one T cell receptor (beta chain). Its cognate antigen is unknown. This sample is part of a study of cytomegalovirus exposure and HLA in healthy donors. Study findings and constraints: Later analysis indicated greater clonal expansion among HLA-associated TCR beta chains than among equally common other chains. A previous analysis found most TCR beta V segments productive roughly 87% or roughly 30% of the time.

Trimming took 4 bases from V and 3 from J, leaving 10 bases between them. CDR3 length: 14 amino acids. Germline loops: CDR1 KGHSY, CDR2 FQNENV. Vbeta (60) and Jbeta (13) primers were used in the PCR. The method was immunoSEQ multiplex PCR; TCRdb's version includes in-frame clones alone and lacks a portion of them. The table includes some 130,000 clones, around 78% detected once. This TCR derives from a woman in her late teens or twenties in good health and CMV-seronegative. The material sequenced was PBMCs. The rearrangement uses TRBV16 and TRBJ1-3; D is undetermined. The CDR3 here is CASSPAGIGNTIYF. For the CDR3, the DNA is TGTGCCAGCAGCCCGGCGGGGATTGGAAACACCATATATTTT.